This T cell receptor beta chain was sequenced in a study of T cell repertoires in ileal Crohn's disease. Whole-study context: M0 samples are biopsies from inflamed ileum in the resection specimen. TCRB immunosequencing input was five hundred nanograms of biopsy DNA per sample.

Sequenced by immunoSEQ multiplex PCR; TCRdb stores in-frame clones only, minus some. The data hold about 8,000 clones, with 85% observed a single time. This clone has just one count. What it binds is not known. General study results and limits: Clonal expansions were more frequent in active smokers than non-smokers at surgery. Sorted CD8 T cells held more high-frequency clones than CD4.

The CDR3 totals 13 residues. Germline loops: CDR1 LNHDA, CDR2 SQIVND (reference sequence). The germline V and J ends were trimmed by 3 bases and 4 bases, with 8 bases remaining between them. Regarding time point: inflamed ileum from the surgical specimen. This chain joins TRBV19 and TRBJ2-3; the D call may be TRBD1 or TRBD2 (5 bases each). This TCR derives from an adult with Crohn's disease. The sample consisted of ileal tissue. CDR3 DNA: TGTGCCAGTAGTATTCTGGGGGCAGATACGCAGTATTTT. Amino acid sequence: CASSILGADTQYF. The whole variable domain, filled in from reference TRBV19 and TRBJ2-3, reads DGGITQSPKYLFRKEGQNVTLSCEQNLNHDAMYWYRQDPGQGLRLIYYSQIVNDFQKGDIAEGYSVSREKKESFPLTVTSAQKNPTAFYLCASSILGADTQYFGPGTRLTVL.